This T cell receptor (beta chain) was recovered during a study of blood T cell repertoires in COVID-19. Turning to the study itself: Sample material is recorded as cDNA or gDNA derived from T cells, B-cell-depleted T cells, or PBMCs.

The CDR3 is 14 residues long. CDR1 and CDR2 from the germline V gene are SGHNT and YENEEA. The trim removed 6 bases at V and 9 bases at J, leaving 8 bases unmatched. Using immunoSEQ multiplex PCR, the repertoire was profiled, and TCRdb retains in-frame clones only, with some absent. Among 150,000 to 200,000 clones, around 84% were seen once, and the ten largest hold about 3%. Specimen: peripheral blood. This sequence was found in a human donor with acute or convalescent COVID-19. The donor label of this sample is uncertain. This sequence joins TRBV11-3 and TRBJ1-6; 7 bases agree with TRBD1. CDR3 loop: CASSFDRVGSPLHF. In DNA form, the CDR3 reads TGTGCCAGCAGTTTCGACAGGGTTGGTTCACCCCTCCACTTT.